These 26 T cell receptor beta chains originate from one sample sequenced in a study of OX40 agonist ivuxolimab in advanced cancers. TCRdb keeps only in-frame clones here, not all; method: immunoSEQ multiplex PCR. Of tens of thousands of clones in the sample, 70% to 85% are singletons; the top ten hold approximately 7.3%. The sample here was CD4+ or CD8+ T cells sorted from blood, taken in a trial of the OX40 agonist ivuxolimab. These TCRs come from an adult with an advanced solid tumor such as melanoma, head and neck, liver or kidney cancer.

The gene calls are TRBV2 and TRBJ1-2; 10 nucleotides agree with TRBD1. The V gene end was trimmed by 6 bases and the J gene end by 6 bases; junction bases not matched to a gene: 4. This CDR3 is 13 amino acids long. Germline V CDR1 and CDR2: SNHLY, FYNNEI. CDR3 residues: CASRPGQGNGYTF. The CDR3, as DNA: TGTGCCAGCAGGCCGGGACAGGGGAATGGCTACACCTTC.

This clone appeared a single time. The chain couples TRBV2 to TRBJ2-5; D not resolved. The CDR3 loop spans 14 amino acids. V gave up 1 base and J gave up 1 base, with 7 bases separating them. Germline V CDR1 and CDR2: SNHLY, FYNNEI. The CDR3 nucleotides are TGTGCCAGCAGTGAAGGGAGATTCCAAGAGACCCAGTACTTC. Translation: CASSEGRFQETQYF. Using reference TRBV2 and TRBJ2-5 for the parts outside the CDR3, the full variable domain is EPEVTQTPSHQVTQMGQEVILRCVPISNHLYFYWYRQILGQKVEFLVSFYNNEISEKSEIFDDQFSVERPDGSNFTLKIRSTKLEDSAMYFCASSEGRFQETQYFGPGTRLLVL.

The chain joins TRBV6-5 to TRBJ2-3, with unresolved D. Trimming took off 0 bases at V and 11 bases at J, with 18 bases between the two ends. This CDR3 spans 15 amino acids. Germline values: CDR1 MNHEY, CDR2 SVGAGI. CDR3 amino acids: CASSYSEASLNGQYF. The CDR3 DNA reads as TGTGCCAGCAGTTACTCTGAGGCGTCTTTGAATGGGCAGTATTTT.

The chain has TRBV6-1 and TRBJ2-7; the D is unclear. Trimming shortened V by 3 bases and J by 3 bases, and 3 bases separated the two germline ends. Germline V CDR1 and CDR2: MNHNS, SASEGT. The CDR3 is 11 amino acids. This CDR3 is CASSDRYEQYF. DNA for the CDR3: TGTGCCAGCAGTGACCGCTACGAGCAGTACTTC.

This clone appeared a single time. The V call is TRBV7-2, the J call TRBJ2-1; the match to TRBD1 covers 9 bases. Losses at the gene ends were 6 bases for V and 2 bases for J; bases not matched to a gene: 8. Germline CDR1 is SGHTA and CDR2 is FQGNSA. This CDR3 comprises 16 residues. The CDR3: CASRSPGTGPYNEQFF. Here the CDR3 DNA reads TGTGCCAGCAGATCGCCTGGGACAGGGCCCTACAATGAGCAGTTCTTC.

The CDR3: CASSISSGRQETQYF. In DNA form, the CDR3 reads TGTGCCAGTAGTATATCTAGCGGGAGGCAAGAGACCCAGTACTTC. This chain links TRBV19 with TRBJ2-5; TRBD2 matches at 11 bases. V was clipped by 2 bases and J by 2 bases; unmatched bases: 1. The germline CDR1 and CDR2 sequences are LNHDA and SQIVND (reference sequence). This CDR3 has 15 amino acids.

The chain employs TRBV30 and TRBJ2-2; TRBD1 agrees at 7 bases. The V segment lost 3 bases and the J segment 6 bases; nucleotides outside the gene matches: 1. Germline V gene sequence: CDR1 GTSNPN, CDR2 SVGIG (reference sequence). CDR3 length: 12 amino acids. The CDR3 DNA sequence: TGTGCCTGGAGAGACAGGGCCGGGGAGCTGTTTTTT. This codes for CAWRDRAGELFF.

V usage is TRBV5-6 and J usage is TRBJ2-7; 15 positions match TRBD2. The ends lost 4 bases at V and 5 bases at J; junction bases unmatched: 7. CDR1 is SGHDT and CDR2 is YYEEEE in the germline V gene. This CDR3 spans 16 amino acids. CDR3 nucleotides: TGTGCCAGCAGCCCGAGAGGGACTAGCGGGAGGAACGAGCAGTACTTC. Translated: CASSPRGTSGRNEQYF.

The CDR3 reads CASSVDGPPGDTQYF. Here the CDR3 DNA reads TGTGCCAGCAGCGTGGATGGTCCCCCAGGAGATACGCAGTATTTT. V usage is TRBV7-9 and J usage is TRBJ2-3; D not certain. The CDR3 contains 15 residues. V dropped 5 bases and J dropped 5 bases, with 17 bases sitting between them. Germline CDR1 SEHNR, CDR2 FQNEAQ (reference sequence).

The chain couples TRBV30 to TRBJ2-7; 7 nucleotides match TRBD1. Trimming cost V 5 bases and J 2 bases; bases outside gene matches: 3. This CDR3 region has 12 residues. Germline-derived CDR1 and CDR2 are GTSNPN and SVGIG (reference sequence). CDR3 protein: CAWGGQTYEQYF. CDR3 coding DNA: TGTGCCTGGGGGGGACAGACCTACGAGCAGTACTTC.

The chain has TRBV5-4 and TRBJ2-5; unclear D gene. With the DNA end fitting TRBJ2-7 better, the J assignment may be wrong. Per the germline V gene, CDR1 is SGHNT and CDR2 is YYREEE (reference sequence). This CDR3 contains 14 residues. The CDR3 protein is CASSLSWFGDEQYF. The CDR3 nucleotides are TGTGCCAGCAGCTTGTCATGGTTCGGCGACGAGCAGTACTTC.

This clone occurred once. The chain is built from TRBV11-2 and TRBJ2-5; a possible D gene is TRBD2 (6 bases). The CDR3 contains 13 residues. The V and J ends lost 6 bases and 7 bases respectively, with 15 bases between them. CDR1 is SGHAT, CDR2 FQNNGV, per germline. The CDR3 spells CASRPREARTQYF. The DNA for the CDR3 is TGTGCCAGCAGACCAAGGGAGGCGAGGACCCAGTACTTC.

The rearrangement joins TRBV30 to TRBJ2-7; the match to TRBD1 covers 7 bases. The CDR3 is made up of 13 amino acids. Germline CDR1 reads GTSNPN; CDR2 reads SVGIG (reference sequence). The V and J ends lost 4 bases and 2 bases, in that order; junction bases with no gene match: 5. CDR3 coding DNA: TGTGCCTGGACCTGGGACAGAGCCTACGAGCAGTACTTC. Encoded protein: CAWTWDRAYEQYF. Based on the CDR3 plus reference TRBV30 and TRBJ2-7, the full variable domain is SQTIHQWPATLVQPVGSPLSLECTVEGTSNPNLYWYRQAAGRGLQLLFYSVGIGQISSEVPQNLSASRPQDRQFILSSKKLLLSDSGFYLCAWTWDRAYEQYFGPGTRLTVT.

This rearrangement joins TRBV29-1 to TRBJ1-2; a weak D match, TRBD1 (5 bases). Germline CDR1 SQVTM, CDR2 ANQGSEA. The CDR3 loop spans 10 amino acids. V was trimmed by 7 bases and J by 6 bases, leaving 9 bases between them. The DNA for the CDR3 is TGCAGCGCGTGGGGGGATGGCTACACCTTC. Translating it yields CSAWGDGYTF.

The chain couples TRBV23-1 to TRBJ2-1, with a possible D match to TRBD2 (6 bases). TRBV23-1 is labeled an ORF, and its function is uncertain. The CDR3 consists of 15 residues. Between the trimmed V and J ends, which lost 11 bases and 8 bases, there was a span of 25 bases. In DNA, the CDR3 is TGCGCCCGCCACAGCAATTTTAGCGGACGCGATGAGCAGTTCTTC. It specifies CARHSNFSGRDEQFF.

J is TRBJ1-5 and V is TRBV21-1. TRBV21-1 is a documented pseudogene. The CDR3 totals 16 residues. The DNA of the CDR3 is TGTGCCAGCAGCAAAGTGGAAGGGGGGTGTGATCAGCCCCAGCATTTT. This translates into CASSKVEGGCDQPQHF.

Note on this clone: Possible read error: a much larger clone is one base away. The sample contains more than one DNA sequence encoding this CDR3. The chain joins TRBV29-1 to TRBJ2-7; 11 positions agree with TRBD1. With 5 bases clipped from V and 3 bases from J, the junction kept 3 bases outside the gene matches. The CDR3 spans 13 residues. CDR1 is SQVTM and CDR2 is ANQGSEA in the germline V gene. The CDR3 loop reads CSVRTGGFYEQYF. In DNA, the CDR3 is TGCAGCGTTAGGACAGGGGGCTTCTACGAGCAGTACTTC.

The chain combines TRBV6-5 with TRBJ1-1, with unresolved D. This CDR3 is built from 16 residues. Trimming cost V 0 bases and J 6 bases, with 17 bases left between them. The germline V gene encodes CDR1 MNHEY and CDR2 SVGAGI. The CDR3 sequence is CASSYSGTRSYSEAFF. CDR3 sequence (DNA): TGTGCCAGCAGTTACTCTGGCACTCGTTCCTACTCTGAAGCTTTCTTT.

The genes are TRBV25-1 and TRBJ1-2; maybe TRBD1 (5 bases). Germline V gives CDR1 MGHDK, CDR2 SYGVNS. Trimming took 1 base from V and 3 from J, leaving 12 bases between them. The CDR3 spans 15 residues. The CDR3 nucleotides read TGTGCCAGCAGTGAATTGGGAAGGGACGACTATGGCTACACCTTC. Translating it yields CASSELGRDDYGYTF.

The chain couples TRBV7-9 to TRBJ1-6; D not resolved. Germline-derived CDR1 and CDR2 are SEHNR and FQNEAQ (reference sequence). The CDR3 is made up of 15 amino acids. V lost 7 bases and J 4 bases, leaving 14 bases between the germline ends. In DNA form, the CDR3 reads TGTGCCAGCACCCTACTCGGGGATTATAATTCACCCCTCCACTTT. Protein product: CASTLLGDYNSPLHF.

The rearrangement joins TRBV4-2 to TRBJ2-1; a weak D match, TRBD2 (6 bases). Germline-derived CDR1 and CDR2 are LGHNA and YNFKEQ. The ends were cut back, 5 bases at V and 10 bases at J, with 12 bases in the middle. The CDR3 is 12 amino acids. In DNA, the CDR3 is TGTGCCAGCAGCTTAGACACTAGCGAGCAGTTCTTC. This gives the protein CASSLDTSEQFF.

The V gene is TRBV4-1, the J gene TRBJ2-1; 8 bases match TRBD2. Germline trimming cut 0 bases from V and 6 bases from J; bases unmatched to any gene: 13. Looked up from germline, CDR1 is MGHRA and CDR2 is YSYEKL. The CDR3 is made up of 18 amino acids. The CDR3 is CASSQDPPAGGLSNEQFF. The CDR3 DNA is TGCGCCAGCAGCCAAGATCCTCCGGCGGGAGGTTTATCCAATGAGCAGTTCTTC.

V gene TRBV7-9 combines with J gene TRBJ2-1; 13 bases map to TRBD2. After removal of 5 bases from V and 4 bases from J, the junction contained 5 bases not matched to a gene. The CDR3 is made up of 16 amino acids. Looked up from germline, CDR1 is SEHNR and CDR2 is FQNEAQ (reference sequence). The DNA of the CDR3 is TGTGCCAGCAGCCGGACTAGCGGGAGTGTGTACAATGAGCAGTTCTTC. This encodes CASSRTSGSVYNEQFF.

The CDR3 region is CSVEETSGYEQYF. CDR3 sequence (DNA): TGCAGCGTTGAAGAGACGAGCGGCTACGAGCAGTACTTC. The rearrangement uses TRBV29-1 and TRBJ2-7, with D perhaps matching TRBD2 (5 bases). Trimming stripped 0 bases from V and 3 bases from J, with 9 bases between. CDR1 and CDR2 (germline): SQVTM, ANQGSEA. The CDR3 consists of 13 residues.

The J gene is TRBJ2-7, the V gene TRBV2; TRBD1 or TRBD2 may be the D gene (5 bases each). This CDR3 spans 15 amino acids. Per the germline V gene, CDR1 is SNHLY and CDR2 is FYNNEI. V gave up 2 bases and J gave up 4 bases, with 15 bases separating them. The CDR3 sequence: CASSESGDPIYEQYF. CDR3 sequence (DNA): TGTGCCAGCAGTGAATCCGGGGACCCCATTTACGAGCAGTACTTC.

This clone appeared once. The V and J genes are TRBV19 and TRBJ2-1; 11 bases map to TRBD2. Germline V gene sequence: CDR1 LNHDA, CDR2 SQIVND (reference sequence). Trimming at V came to 3 bases and at J to 10 bases, leaving 8 bases not matched to a gene. The CDR3 contains 15 residues. The CDR3 coding sequence is TGTGCCAGTAGTATCCCGGGACTAGCGGCCGGGGAGCAGTTCTTC. Residues: CASSIPGLAAGEQFF.